The 15 T cell receptor beta chains given below trace back to one sample, sequenced in a study of blood T cell repertoires in COVID-19. Clones were read by immunoSEQ multiplex PCR, and TCRdb kept only the in-frame ones, dropping some. The sample yields under 50,000 clones, 75% to 80% seen once. Material: peripheral blood. The receptors come from a human donor with active or convalescent COVID-19. The donor label of this sample is uncertain.

The chain combines TRBV7-9 with TRBJ1-6; 8 nucleotides agree with TRBD1. Germline CDR1 and CDR2: SEHNR and FQNEAQ (reference sequence). This CDR3 comprises 15 residues. Trimming at V came to 1 base and at J to 10 bases, leaving 6 bases not matched to a gene. DNA of the CDR3: TGTGCCAGCAGCTTAGAGGGCAGGGGGCACTCACCCCTCCACTTT. Protein product: CASSLEGRGHSPLHF.

V gene TRBV24-1 combines with J gene TRBJ1-5; D is possibly TRBD1 (6 bases). The CDR3 spans 16 residues. V shed 4 bases and J shed 3 bases, with 15 bases lying between them. Germline V gene sequence: CDR1 KGHDR, CDR2 SFDVKD. In DNA, the CDR3 is TGTGCCACCAGTGACGCGGGGGCGGGAAACAATCAGCCCCAGCATTTT. Its translation: CATSDAGAGNNQPQHF.

The rearrangement joins TRBV5-4 to TRBJ2-7, with D maybe TRBD2 (5 bases). Germline CDR1 is SGHNT and CDR2 is YYREEE (reference sequence). CDR3 length: 14 amino acids. With 4 bases removed from V and 1 base from J, the gap between germline ends came to 12 bases. The CDR3 DNA reads TGTGCCAGCAGCCAGGCTAGCAGATCCTACGAGCAGTACTTC. It specifies CASSQASRSYEQYF.

The rearrangement links TRBV7-8 to TRBJ1-2, with 7 bases that match TRBD1. Trimming took 5 bases from V and 4 from J; bases not matched to a gene: 13. The CDR3 spans 16 residues. CDR1 SGHVS and CDR2 FQNEAQ come from the germline V gene. The CDR3 is CASSPSQDRRGYGYTF. The DNA of the CDR3 is TGTGCCAGCAGCCCCAGCCAGGACAGGAGGGGCTATGGCTACACCTTC.

V gene TRBV29-1 combines with J gene TRBJ1-1; TRBD1 agrees at 8 bases. CDR1 and CDR2 (germline): SQVTM, ANQGSEA. Unmatched junction bases numbered 10, after V lost 6 bases and J lost 10 bases. The CDR3 spans 12 residues. The CDR3 loop is CSVANRGVGAFF. As DNA, the CDR3 is TGCAGCGTCGCTAACAGGGGGGTTGGAGCTTTCTTT.

The chain links TRBV2 to TRBJ1-1; D gene ambiguous. Germline V gives CDR1 SNHLY, CDR2 FYNNEI. V was pared by 7 bases and J by 1 base, with 10 bases between. There are 13 residues in the CDR3. The CDR3 loop is CASNLRQNTEAFF. As DNA, the CDR3 is TGTGCCAGCAATCTCCGACAGAACACTGAAGCTTTCTTT.

This clone was observed a single time. V gene TRBV2 combines with J gene TRBJ2-5, with a weak D call TRBD2 (6 bases). V was pared by 0 bases and J by 4 bases, with 15 bases between. The length of the CDR3 is 16 residues. Germline-derived CDR1 and CDR2 are SNHLY and FYNNEI. The CDR3 protein is CASSEATHQGGETQYF. CDR3 nucleotide sequence: TGTGCCAGCAGTGAAGCGACCCACCAGGGAGGAGAGACCCAGTACTTC.

The chain joins TRBV6-4 to TRBJ2-3; tentatively, D is TRBD2 (5 bases). This CDR3 region has 14 residues. V gave up 7 bases and J gave up 0 bases, with 11 bases separating them. Germline-derived CDR1 and CDR2 are MRHNA and SNTAGT. This CDR3 reads CASKLDPSTDTQYF. In DNA, the CDR3 is TGTGCCAGCAAACTAGACCCTAGCACAGATACGCAGTATTTT.

This chain uses TRBV30 with TRBJ1-1; 8 bases map to TRBD1. The CDR3 loop spans 10 amino acids. V lost 7 bases, J lost 11 bases, and 6 bases stayed unmatched. From germline, CDR1 is GTSNPN and CDR2 SVGIG (reference sequence). The CDR3 DNA follows: TGTGCCTCCGACAGGGGAAGGGCTTTCTTT. Protein product: CASDRGRAFF. Looking up the rest from reference TRBV30 and TRBJ1-1 gives the full variable domain: SQTIHQWPATLVQPVGSPLSLECTVEGTSNPNLYWYRQAAGRGLQLLFYSVGIGQISSEVPQNLSASRPQDRQFILSSKKLLLSDSGFYLCASDRGRAFFGQGTRLTVV.

Judged by abundance, this clone is medium-sized. The chain is built from TRBV7-9 and TRBJ2-5; 11 bases are shared with TRBD1. This CDR3 region has 15 residues. V gave up 4 bases and J gave up 5 bases; unmatched junction bases: 6. CDR1 and CDR2 (germline): SEHNR, FQNEAQ (reference sequence). CDR3 loop: CASSSGQGAGETQYF. The CDR3 DNA follows: TGTGCCAGCAGCTCCGGACAGGGGGCAGGGGAGACCCAGTACTTC.

This chain joins TRBV5-8 and TRBJ2-1; no reliable D call. V shed 4 bases and J shed 3 bases, with 17 bases lying between them. CDR1 SGHTS and CDR2 YDEGEE come from the germline V gene. CDR3 size: 16 residues. This CDR3 reads CASSPVPRTFYNEQFF. CDR3 nucleotide sequence: TGTGCCAGCAGCCCAGTGCCCCGAACCTTCTACAATGAGCAGTTCTTC.

The V call is TRBV15, the J call TRBJ2-5; TRBD2 aligns across 10 bases. Germline CDR1 reads LNHNV; CDR2 reads YYDKDF (reference sequence). The ends lost 4 bases at V and 2 bases at J; junction bases unmatched: 7. This CDR3 has 16 amino acids. CDR3 sequence reads: CATSKLAGGWQETQYF. The CDR3 bases are TGTGCCACCAGCAAATTAGCGGGAGGTTGGCAAGAGACCCAGTACTTC.

The chain has TRBV2 and TRBJ2-7; 9 bases match TRBD1. The V gene's germline CDR1 is SNHLY and CDR2 FYNNEI. The CDR3 extends over 12 amino acids. Trimming removed 6 bases from V and 4 bases from J; junction bases left unmatched: 1. DNA for the CDR3: TGTGCCAGCAGCGGGACAGGGTACGAGCAGTACTTC. It codes for CASSGTGYEQYF.

The chain combines TRBV7-2 with TRBJ1-1; TRBD1 is a possible D gene (6 bases). V was cut by 3 bases and J by 6 bases, with 17 bases left in between. The CDR3 covers 15 residues. In germline, CDR1 is SGHTA, CDR2 FQGNSA. The CDR3 nucleotides read TGTGCCAGCAGCTTGGGGGGCGCGGGAGACGCTGAAGCTTTCTTT. This translates into CASSLGGAGDAEAFF.

This rearrangement joins TRBV28 to TRBJ2-1; TRBD2 agrees at 14 bases. J was trimmed by 8 bases and V by 4 bases; bases with no gene match: 7. The CDR3 has 16 amino acids. Germline V CDR1 and CDR2: MDHEN, SYDVKM. In DNA form, the CDR3 reads TGTGCCAGCAGTTCCTCGACTAGCGGGAGGGACGATGAGCAGTTCTTC. Encoded protein: CASSSSTSGRDDEQFF.